This is a list of T cell receptor beta chains from one sample in a study of blood T cells in healthy people across ages. TCRdb passed the 5' RACE reads through MiXCR, listing each CDR3 protein once. The table has some 1,800,000 distinct CDR3 sequences, about two fifths seen once. What was sequenced was blood. The origin of the receptors is a human donor in good health. CDR3s include the opening cysteine and the closing phenylalanine or tryptophan.

v_call: TRBV6-6
j_call: TRBJ2-3
cdr3_aa: CASSYQGGSSDTQYF

v_call: TRBV7-2
j_call: TRBJ1-1
cdr3_aa: CASSRTEKNTEAFF

v_call: TRBV20-1
j_call: TRBJ2-1
cdr3_aa: CSATGVQGYNEQFF

v_call: TRBV7-2
j_call: TRBJ2-3
cdr3_aa: CASSLMVTDTQYF

v_call: TRBV20-1
j_call: TRBJ1-1
cdr3_aa: CSARSAFEAFF

v_call: TRBV12-3/TRBV12-4
j_call: TRBJ2-1
cdr3_aa: CASSHLVERYNEQFF

v_call: TRBV7-2
j_call: TRBJ2-1
cdr3_aa: CASSFWRGGLYNEQFF

v_call: TRBV10-2
j_call: TRBJ2-1
cdr3_aa: CASRLAGEGEQFF

v_call: TRBV27
j_call: TRBJ2-1
cdr3_aa: CASSLQNVNEQFF

v_call: TRBV24-1
j_call: TRBJ1-5
cdr3_aa: CATSQGTLSNQPQHF

v_call: TRBV7-2
j_call: TRBJ2-1
cdr3_aa: CASSLSGGQNIQETQFF

v_call: TRBV7-2
j_call: TRBJ2-5
cdr3_aa: CASSSLGHQYF

v_call: TRBV28
j_call: TRBJ2-7
cdr3_aa: CTASGRAFEQYF

v_call: TRBV5-1
j_call: TRBJ2-1
cdr3_aa: CASSKTGLDNEQFF

v_call: TRBV7-2
j_call: TRBJ2-2
cdr3_aa: CASSWSSGANTGELFF

v_call: TRBV11-1
j_call: TRBJ2-1
cdr3_aa: CASREGGVRNEQFF

v_call: TRBV27
j_call: TRBJ2-3
cdr3_aa: CASSLTGGTAQYF

v_call: TRBV7-2
j_call: TRBJ2-3
cdr3_aa: CASMGSKGTDTQYF

v_call: TRBV20-1
j_call: TRBJ2-3
cdr3_aa: CSARVGTSGDTDTQYF

v_call: TRBV20-1
j_call: TRBJ2-1
cdr3_aa: CSAREGHDYNEQFF

v_call: TRBV12-3/TRBV12-4
j_call: TRBJ2-7
cdr3_aa: CASSLGTGIPYEQYF

v_call: TRBV5-1
j_call: TRBJ2-7
cdr3_aa: CASSFVGGSYEQYF

v_call: TRBV10-3
j_call: TRBJ2-6
cdr3_aa: CAISTGTTSSGANVLTF

v_call: TRBV20-1
j_call: TRBJ2-1
cdr3_aa: CSARASYNEQFF

v_call: TRBV4-2
j_call: TRBJ2-7
cdr3_aa: CASSQHSTGGYEQYF

v_call: TRBV7-2
j_call: TRBJ1-2
cdr3_aa: CASSFRGASAGYTF

v_call: TRBV7-2
j_call: TRBJ2-1
cdr3_aa: CASSTRDGYNEQFF

v_call: TRBV7-9
j_call: TRBJ2-7
cdr3_aa: CASSSAGEQYF

v_call: TRBV3-1
j_call: TRBJ1-5
cdr3_aa: CASSQFPGYPQHF

v_call: TRBV7-9
j_call: TRBJ2-7
cdr3_aa: CASSREHFYEQYF

v_call: TRBV14
j_call: TRBJ2-1
cdr3_aa: CASSPSDPLAGRVYNEQFF

v_call: TRBV20-1
j_call: TRBJ2-3
cdr3_aa: CSASPGGPVTDTQYF

v_call: TRBV11-2
j_call: TRBJ1-2
cdr3_aa: CASSLDGLGGYTF

v_call: TRBV4-1
j_call: TRBJ2-7
cdr3_aa: CASSQVWTSGGQRSTYEQYF

v_call: TRBV20-1
j_call: TRBJ2-5
cdr3_aa: CSRTTSGETQYF

v_call: TRBV28
j_call: TRBJ1-3
cdr3_aa: CASTNATGLIITSGNTIYF

v_call: TRBV6-5
j_call: TRBJ2-7
cdr3_aa: CASSYALAGVPCEQYF

v_call: TRBV7-6
j_call: TRBJ1-5
cdr3_aa: CASSLGPGSQPQHF

v_call: TRBV2
j_call: TRBJ1-5
cdr3_aa: CASSEQAALVYNQPQHF

v_call: TRBV7-2
j_call: TRBJ2-1
cdr3_aa: CASSFTGDSYNEQFF

v_call: TRBV27
j_call: TRBJ1-6
cdr3_aa: CASRPGTGASPLHF

v_call: TRBV7-9
j_call: -
cdr3_aa: CASSSEVGEQYF

v_call: TRBV6-1
j_call: TRBJ2-1
cdr3_aa: CASSEIWDSREQFF

v_call: TRBV20-1
j_call: TRBJ1-2
cdr3_aa: CVRPAPDFSNYGYTF

v_call: TRBV28
j_call: TRBJ1-3
cdr3_aa: CASSFSGVGNTIYF

v_call: TRBV12-3/TRBV12-4
j_call: TRBJ2-1
cdr3_aa: CASTLTFNEQFF

v_call: TRBV7-2
j_call: TRBJ2-5
cdr3_aa: CASSPRFSSAETQYF

v_call: TRBV20-1
j_call: TRBJ2-3
cdr3_aa: CSARAIGLAGFRNTQYF

v_call: TRBV12-3/TRBV12-4
j_call: TRBJ1-6
cdr3_aa: CASRKPWGDINSPLHF

v_call: TRBV12-3/TRBV12-4
j_call: TRBJ1-6
cdr3_aa: CASRYRVPTLDDNSPLHF

v_call: TRBV5-1
j_call: TRBJ1-2
cdr3_aa: CASTRTGATDGYTF

v_call: TRBV7-2
j_call: TRBJ1-2
cdr3_aa: CASSLALKRGCTF

v_call: TRBV20-1
j_call: TRBJ2-7
cdr3_aa: CSARGGTAYEQYF

v_call: TRBV5-1
j_call: TRBJ1-2
cdr3_aa: CASSLTGIEGYTF